Below are 23 T cell receptor beta chains sequenced from a single sample in a study of CD8+ T cells in alopecia areata. The treatment denotes: oral pan-JAK inhibitor, 5-10 mg twice daily. Investigators isolated RNA and reverse transcribed it into cDNA to act as the sequencing template. Sequencing used immunoSEQ multiplex PCR; TCRdb keeps in-frame clones, though not all of them. The sample records hundreds of thousands of clones, approximately 72% being singletons. The source material was CD4+ T cells sorted from blood, sampled at week 44, from a patient treated with tofacitinib. These receptors came from a human donor with alopecia areata.

This chain links TRBV30 with TRBJ2-5; D not resolved. Germline V gives CDR1 GTSNPN, CDR2 SVGIG (reference sequence). V was shortened by 2 bases and J by 3 bases, with 13 bases between the two germline ends. The CDR3 has 14 residues. CDR3 region: CAWSTSPREETQYF. The CDR3 nucleotides are TGTGCCTGGAGTACCTCTCCCCGGGAAGAGACCCAGTACTTC. Combining the CDR3 with reference TRBV30 and TRBJ2-5 gives the whole variable domain SQTIHQWPATLVQPVGSPLSLECTVEGTSNPNLYWYRQAAGRGLQLLFYSVGIGQISSEVPQNLSASRPQDRQFILSSKKLLLSDSGFYLCAWSTSPREETQYFGPGTRLLVL.

The gene calls are TRBV27 and TRBJ1-5; TRBD1 agrees at 10 bases. There are 14 residues in the CDR3. Germline V gene data show CDR1 as MNHEY and CDR2 as SMNVEV (reference sequence). The V gene end was trimmed by 5 bases and the J gene end by 11 bases; junction bases not matched to a gene: 9. The CDR3 DNA reads as TGTGCCAGCAGTCAGGACAGGGGGGTTTTGGCCCAGCATTTT. Protein product: CASSQDRGVLAQHF.

This chain uses TRBV30 with TRBJ2-5; weak D call: TRBD1 (6 bases). CDR3 length equals 11 residues. The V end lost 0 bases, the J end lost 13 bases, and 12 bases lay between the germline ends. Germline V gene sequence: CDR1 GTSNPN, CDR2 SVGIG (reference sequence). The CDR3 region has the DNA TGTGCCTGGAGTGTACAGGGACATGGGTACTTC. This encodes CAWSVQGHGYF.

CDR3 DNA sequence: TGTGCCAGCAGGGGGACAGGGGACTATGGCTACACCTTC. Amino acids: CASRGTGDYGYTF. This rearrangement joins TRBV28 to TRBJ1-2, with 10 bases aligning to TRBD1. CDR3 length: 13 residues. Germline lookup yields CDR1 MDHEN and CDR2 SYDVKM. The trim removed 6 bases at V and 3 bases at J, leaving 1 base unmatched.

This rearrangement joins TRBV9 to TRBJ2-2; TRBD1 matches at 7 bases. V lost 3 bases, J lost 4 bases, and 6 bases stayed unmatched. Germline V gene lookup returns CDR1 SGDLS and CDR2 YYNGEE. The CDR3 extends over 15 amino acids. The CDR3: CASSGDRVGTGELFF. The CDR3 DNA is TGTGCCAGCAGCGGAGACAGGGTGGGCACCGGGGAGCTGTTTTTT.

The chain couples TRBV9 to TRBJ2-3; tentative D call: TRBD1 (5 bases). V lost 3 bases and J 10 bases, leaving 12 bases between the germline ends. Germline V gene lookup returns CDR1 SGDLS and CDR2 YYNGEE. The length of the CDR3 is 12 residues. The CDR3 sequence is CASSGLKGAQYF. The DNA for the CDR3 is TGTGCCAGCAGCGGACTTAAAGGGGCGCAGTATTTT.

This clone was found a few times. The rearrangement uses TRBV11-3 and TRBJ2-6, with 9 bases fitting TRBD1. Losses at the gene ends were 8 bases for V and 19 bases for J; bases not matched to a gene: 15. This CDR3 has 13 residues. The germline CDR1 and CDR2 sequences are SGHNT and YENEEA. Here the CDR3 reads CASDDGQGSPLTF. The CDR3 DNA reads as TGTGCCAGCGACGATGGACAGGGGTCTCCCCTAACTTTC.

This chain links TRBV15 with TRBJ1-2; 8 bases line up with TRBD1. Trimming took 2 bases from V and 7 from J; bases not matched to a gene: 6. The length of the CDR3 is 14 residues. Looked up from germline, CDR1 is LNHNV and CDR2 is YYDKDF (reference sequence). This chain's CDR3 is CATSRPQGASGYTF. DNA for the CDR3: TGTGCCACCAGCAGACCCCAGGGGGCCTCTGGCTACACCTTC.

The chain couples TRBV29-1 to TRBJ1-6; D possibly corresponds to TRBD1 (6 bases). Trimming pared 2 bases from V and 8 bases from J, leaving 10 bases between. Germline V CDR1 and CDR2: SQVTM, ANQGSEA. The CDR3 runs 13 residues. This CDR3 reads CSVERGGDSPLHF. In DNA, the CDR3 is TGCAGCGTTGAAAGAGGGGGTGATTCACCCCTCCACTTT.

The chain recombines TRBV14 with TRBJ2-7; 9 nucleotides match TRBD2. The CDR3 consists of 15 residues. V lost 6 bases and J lost 2; bases outside the gene matches: 8. Germline V gene data show CDR1 as SGHDN and CDR2 as FVKESK. The CDR3 sequence is CASSPLGGGAYEQYF. The CDR3, as DNA: TGTGCCAGCAGTCCCCTGGGCGGGGGGGCCTACGAGCAGTACTTC.

The gene calls are TRBV15 and TRBJ2-4; a possible D gene is TRBD1 (5 bases). The CDR3 spans 15 residues. The ends were cut back, 0 bases at V and 2 bases at J, with 8 bases in the middle. Germline V gives CDR1 LNHNV, CDR2 YYDKDF (reference sequence). CDR3 sequence reads: CATSRDPGSKNIQYF. CDR3 sequence (DNA): TGTGCCACCAGCAGAGATCCAGGGTCCAAAAACATTCAGTACTTC.

This sequence joins TRBV5-6 and TRBJ2-3; D perhaps matches TRBD2 (6 bases). Trimming shortened V by 1 base and J by 4 bases, and 16 bases separated the two germline ends. This CDR3 region has 16 residues. Germline V lookup: CDR1 SGHDT, CDR2 YYEEEE. The CDR3 spells CASSLSWRGRADTQYF. The CDR3 coding sequence is TGTGCCAGCAGCTTGAGTTGGCGGGGTAGGGCAGATACGCAGTATTTT.

A note on this clone: This specimen includes other DNA sequences encoding the same CDR3. J is TRBJ2-6 and V is TRBV4-3; either TRBD1 or TRBD2 may supply D (6 bases each). Germline V gene data show CDR1 as LGHNA and CDR2 as YSLEER. V dropped 0 bases and J dropped 0 bases, with 9 bases sitting between them. This CDR3 has 17 amino acids. Written as DNA, the CDR3 is TGCGCCAGCAGCCAAGATGGGGGGCTCTCTGGGGCCAACGTCCTGACTTTC. Its translation: CASSQDGGLSGANVLTF.

This CDR3 is CASSLVGRPTSTDTQYF. CDR3 DNA sequence: TGTGCCAGCAGCTTAGTAGGGCGGCCAACTAGCACAGATACGCAGTATTTT. V usage is TRBV7-6 and J usage is TRBJ2-3; no firm D call. The V gene's germline CDR1 is SGHVS and CDR2 FNYEAQ. Trimming left V 1 base short and J 0 bases short, with 14 bases between. CDR3 size: 17 residues.

In the case of this clone: This CDR3 is also generated by other DNA sequences in the sample. This chain links TRBV4-3 with TRBJ1-5, with D perhaps matching TRBD1 (5 bases). Per the germline V gene, CDR1 is LGHNA and CDR2 is YSLEER. V lost 0 bases, J lost 5 bases, and 5 bases lay in between. CDR3 length: 13 amino acids. CDR3 loop: CASSQDRDQPQHF. The CDR3 DNA reads TGCGCCAGCAGCCAAGACAGGGATCAGCCCCAGCATTTT.

V gene TRBV29-1 combines with J gene TRBJ2-3; D uncertain. Trimming left V 0 bases short and J 6 bases short, with 4 bases between. CDR1 SQVTM and CDR2 ANQGSEA come from the germline V gene. CDR3 length: 11 amino acids. CDR3 sequence reads: CSVEERDTQYF. The CDR3 region has the DNA TGCAGCGTTGAAGAACGGGATACGCAGTATTTT.

The chain carries TRBV30 and TRBJ2-3, with TRBD2 identical over 7 bases. V shed 4 bases, J shed 6 bases, and the junction held 10 bases outside the gene matches. From germline, CDR1 is GTSNPN and CDR2 SVGIG (reference sequence). The CDR3 runs 14 residues. The CDR3 nucleotides read TGTGCCTGGACGGTAATGGGGGGAGGGGATACGCAGTATTTT. As protein: CAWTVMGGGDTQYF.

This clone has a single count. This sample includes further DNA sequences coding for the same CDR3. CDR3 amino acids: CAWGGSGANVLTF. CDR3 in DNA: TGTGCCTGGGGTGGCTCTGGGGCCAACGTCCTGACTTTC. The chain uses TRBV30 and TRBJ2-6; D ambiguous. Germline V gene data show CDR1 as GTSNPN and CDR2 as SVGIG (reference sequence). The CDR3 runs to 13 residues. The V end was cut by 5 bases, the J end by 0 bases, with 5 bases between.

The rearrangement joins TRBV6-1 to TRBJ1-6; D not certain. V lost 7 bases and J lost 8, with 15 bases in between. The CDR3 spans 14 residues. Germline V lookup: CDR1 MNHNS, CDR2 SASEGT. The CDR3, as DNA: TGTGCCAGCACCCCGAGGATGGGAGATTCACCCCTCCACTTT. Protein product: CASTPRMGDSPLHF.

V and J are TRBV9 and TRBJ2-7; the D gene is possibly TRBD2 (5 bases). The CDR3 runs to 14 residues. Germline CDR1 is SGDLS and CDR2 is YYNGEE. V was clipped by 3 bases and J by 4 bases, with 14 bases between them. The CDR3 sequence: CASSGGLRRYEQYF. The CDR3 bases are TGTGCCAGCAGCGGAGGACTTCGAAGATACGAGCAGTACTTC.

This clone was observed once. V is TRBV4-2 and J is TRBJ2-5, with D perhaps being TRBD1 or TRBD2 (6 bases each). The CDR3 contains 15 residues. The germline V gene has CDR1 LGHNA and CDR2 YNFKEQ. Trimming took off 4 bases at V and 3 bases at J, with 15 bases between the two ends. CDR3 in DNA: TGTGCCAGCAGCCCTACGTCCGGGGGCGAAGAGACCCAGTACTTC. It codes for CASSPTSGGEETQYF.

The chain carries TRBV7-6 and TRBJ1-1; D perhaps matches TRBD1 (5 bases). The V and J ends lost 1 base and 8 bases respectively, with 11 bases between them. The CDR3 is made up of 13 amino acids. Looked up from germline, CDR1 is SGHVS and CDR2 is FNYEAQ. CDR3 DNA: TGTGCCAGCAGCTTAGACCCGGGGGGGGAAGCTTTCTTT. This codes for CASSLDPGGEAFF. Full variable domain (rest looked up from reference TRBV7-6 and TRBJ1-1): GAGVSQSPRYKVTKRGQDVALRCDPISGHVSLYWYRQALGQGPEFLTYFNYEAQQDKSGLPNDRFSAERPEGSISTLTIQRTEQRDSAMYRCASSLDPGGEAFFGQGTRLTVV.

The J gene is TRBJ1-6, the V gene TRBV5-4, with 7 bases identical to TRBD1. V dropped 4 bases and J dropped 10; count of bases not matched to a gene: 8. Germline CDR1 SGHNT, CDR2 YYREEE (reference sequence). The CDR3 consists of 14 residues. CDR3 sequence (DNA): TGTGCCAGCAGCGGTGACAGGGCGGGATCACCCCTCCACTTT. Translating it yields CASSGDRAGSPLHF.